Following are 7 T cell receptor beta chains from one sample sequenced in a study of T-cell memory formation after mild COVID-19 (dated by TCRdb to the early 2020s). Library creation used 5' RACE. Sequenced using an Illumina NovaSeq 6000. The public reads were run again by TCRdb, first through fastp at Q25 and then through MiXCR, and only productive beta chains were kept. Each record represents a unique CDR3 protein, reported with the most common genes and DNA among its rows. Recorded for this sample are roughly 130,000 distinct CDR3 sequences; about 18% of them occurred a single time. The ten largest account for roughly 5.3% of the sample. The sequencing sample was made of PBMCs or a T cell subset sorted from them (not recorded which). These receptors were collected from a man younger than 35 who had mild COVID-19 (a few samples of this study predate the infection). The sample titles of this study are shuffled in the database, so cell type and time point are left out; the donor was told from shared clones.

This clonotype turned up a few times. The rearrangement joins TRBV28 to TRBJ2-3; D remains ambiguous. The length of the CDR3 is 13 residues. Trimming pared 3 bases from V and 4 bases from J, leaving 8 bases between. Germline V gene sequence: CDR1 MDHEN, CDR2 SYDVKM. The CDR3 DNA reads TGTGCCAGCAGTTTTCGCATTGCAGATACGCAGTATTTT. This translates into CASSFRIADTQYF.

V usage is TRBV5-1 and J usage is TRBJ2-1; 7 bases line up with TRBD2. This CDR3 is 14 amino acids long. J lost 10 bases, V lost 0 bases, and 7 bases had no gene match. Per the germline V gene, CDR1 is SGHRS and CDR2 is YFSETQ. CDR3 coding DNA: TGCGCCAGCAGCTTGGATCGGGGGGAACGGGAGCAGTTCTTC. Residues: CASSLDRGEREQFF.

This clonotype was observed a few times. V and J are TRBV30 and TRBJ1-5; maybe TRBD1 (5 bases). Trimming took off 3 bases at V and 2 bases at J, with 8 bases between the two ends. The CDR3 contains 13 residues. Germline V gives CDR1 GTSNPN, CDR2 SVGIG (reference sequence). CDR3: CAWRSGGNQPQHF. CDR3 sequence (DNA): TGTGCCTGGAGGTCGGGGGGCAATCAGCCCCAGCATTTT.

J is TRBJ2-4 and V is TRBV5-1; 7 nucleotides align to TRBD1. V was clipped by 2 bases and J by 11 bases; unmatched bases: 10. Germline CDR1 SGHRS, CDR2 YFSETQ. CDR3 length equals 14 residues. The CDR3 DNA reads TGCGCCAGCAGCTTAGAGGGGGCAGCAGTCGTTCAGTACTTC. Protein product: CASSLEGAAVVQYF.

This chain joins TRBV12-3 or TRBV12-4 and TRBJ2-7; 7 bases line up with TRBD1. V was clipped by 2 bases and J by 6 bases; unmatched bases: 7. CDR3 length equals 14 residues. CDR3 in amino acids: CASSLRGQRGEQYF. The CDR3 DNA is TGTGCCAGCAGTTTAAGGGGACAGCGAGGCGAGCAGTACTTC.

This clonotype occurred a few times. The J gene is TRBJ1-1, the V gene TRBV5-1; a possible D gene is TRBD1 (5 bases). Looked up from germline, CDR1 is SGHRS and CDR2 is YFSETQ. Trimming cost V 4 bases and J 5 bases, with 21 bases left between them. This CDR3 spans 16 amino acids. CDR3 sequence (DNA): TGCGCCAGCAGCCCAACCTCGACGCGGTCAGGGACTGAAGCTTTCTTT. Protein product: CASSPTSTRSGTEAFF.

The chain recombines TRBV7-2 with TRBJ1-6, with D unclear. CDR1 SGHTA and CDR2 FQGNSA come from the germline V gene. V lost 0 bases and J lost 10, with 7 bases in between. The CDR3 loop spans 13 amino acids. The CDR3 loop reads CASSLAIASPLHF. In DNA form, the CDR3 reads TGTGCCAGCAGCTTAGCTATCGCCTCACCCCTCCACTTT.